The rows below give T cell receptor beta chains drawn from one sample of a study of blood T cell repertoires in COVID-19. Assay: immunoSEQ multiplex PCR; the TCRdb copy retains only in-frame clones and omits some. The repertoire holds about 250,000 clones, 75% to 85% seen once, with roughly 5% in the top ten. The sample consisted of peripheral blood. The origin of the receptors is a man aged 50 to 60 with COVID-19, enrolled during active disease. Each CDR3 is given without its conserved first and last residue.

TRBJ1-3 | TRBV9 | ASSVNSGNTIY
TRBJ2-1 | TRBV6-5 | ASSYPGHNEQF
TRBJ2-3 | TRBV2 | ASRLGRAADTQY
TRBJ2-5 | TRBV2 | ASSEALLAGQETQY
TRBJ1-2 | TRBV28 | ASSLSPDYGYT
TRBJ2-3 | TRBV7-3 | ASSLRAGSDTQY
TRBJ1-2 | TRBV28 | ASTRSRGLIGYT
TRBJ1-4 | TRBV28 | ASSGQGARANEKLF
TRBJ1-2 | TRBV25-1 | ASSRDRVPGYT
TRBJ2-7 | TRBV4-1 | ASSPERGVYEQY
TRBJ1-2 | TRBV5-4 | ASSLRQGAYT
TRBJ1-1 | TRBV5-1 | ASSLEAGLNTEAF
TRBJ2-2 | TRBV5-4 | ASSSQRGTGELF
TRBJ1-3 | TRBV28 | ASRAGTGGPGNTIY
TRBJ2-7 | TRBV18 | ASSPGQGQY
TRBJ1-2 | TRBV6-6 | ASRSTGGRDYGYT
TRBJ1-6 | TRBV6-5 | ASSLDRNYNSPLH
TRBJ2-5 | TRBV7-3 | ASRRGETQY
TRBJ1-5 | TRBV6-6 | ASRRQAPNQPQH
TRBJ1-5 | TRBV11-3 | ASSSDRRNQPQH
TRBJ2-3 | TRBV27 | ASGWYGDTQY
TRBJ1-5 | TRBV15 | ATSRDSSNQPQH
TRBJ2-1 | TRBV27 | ASRPPPGLVLQSNEQF
TRBJ2-3 | TRBV6-5 | ASSRDRGLTNTQY
TRBJ2-3 | TRBV6-5 | ASNRGWGGTDTQY
TRBJ2-3 | TRBV3-1/TRBV3-2 | ASSPRDRGLH
TRBJ1-6 | TRBV9 | ASSPSPLSGNSPLH
TRBJ2-2 | TRBV5-1 | ASSPGGTIAGELF
TRBJ1-1 | TRBV18 | ASSQVGNTEAF
TRBJ2-1 | TRBV10-3 | AISARTQPYNEQF
TRBJ1-5 | TRBV2 | ASRRGQAGQPQH
TRBJ2-7 | TRBV7-8 | ASSLDPRNEQY
TRBJ2-1 | TRBV10-3 | AISGTSGVYNEQF
TRBJ2-2 | TRBV7-2 | ASSYGQGFTGELF
TRBJ2-1 | TRBV19 | ASSKEPVYNEQF
TRBJ2-7 | TRBV6-5 | ASSYSVTGPTYEQY